The rows below give T cell receptor beta chains drawn from one sample of a study of technical replicates of blood from a few donors. Assay used: immunoSEQ multiplex PCR; TCRdb lists only in-frame clones, some missing. The repertoire holds about 94,000 clones, with 90% to 97% as singletons. The sample was T cells isolated from PBMCs. The receptors derive from a human donor in good health. The CDR3 runs from the conserved cysteine through the conserved F or W. The D gene is left open where the match is weak. The listing skips clone size in some rows; elsewhere it reads once, few, many or a size class.

>TRBV11-2|TRBJ1-1|TRBD1|-
TGTGCCAGCAGCTTAGTGGGGACAGGGAACCCTGAAGCTTTCTTT
CASSLVGTGNPEAFF
>TRBV9|TRBJ1-1|-|-
TGTGCCAGCAGCACTACAGGGTATAACACTGAAGCTTTCTTT
CASSTTGYNTEAFF
>TRBV5-4|TRBJ1-4|TRBD1|few
TGTGCCAGCAGCTTTTGGACAGGGGAAGGGACTAATGAAAAACTGTTTTTT
CASSFWTGEGTNEKLFF
>TRBV14|TRBJ2-7|-|-
TGTGCCAGCAGCCAAGATATTGGGAGCACCGAGCAGTACTTC
CASSQDIGSTEQYF
>TRBV29-1|TRBJ2-2|TRBD1|-
TGCAGCGTTGACAGGGGGCGTAGCGGGGAGCTGTTTTTT
CSVDRGRSGELFF
>TRBV11-3|TRBJ2-1|-|-
TGTGCCAGCAGCTTGGGGACAGCGGGAGACGAGCAGTTCTTC
CASSLGTAGDEQFF
>TRBV4-1|TRBJ2-4|TRBD2|-
TGCGCCAGCAGCCTCGGGAGGGCCACGAACATTCAGTACTTC
CASSLGRATNIQYF
>TRBV11-2|TRBJ1-1|-|-
TGTGCCAGCAGCTTAGAGGGCAACACTGAAGCTTTCTTT
CASSLEGNTEAFF
>TRBV10-3|TRBJ2-1|TRBD2|-
TGTGCCATCAGTGAGCCCCGGGGGACTATTACCGAGCAGTTCTTC
CAISEPRGTITEQFF
>TRBV19|TRBJ2-7|TRBD1|-
TGTGCCAGTACCGCGACAGGGAGCTCCTACGAGCAGTACTTC
CASTATGSSYEQYF
>TRBV6-5|TRBJ2-1|-|-
TGTGCCAGCAGTTACTCGGGACTGCACAATGAGCAGTTCTTC
CASSYSGLHNEQFF
>TRBV6-4|TRBJ2-3|TRBD2|-
TGTGCCAGCAGTGACGGAAGCGGGAGGGTAGGGCCATCAGATACGCAGTATTTT
CASSDGSGRVGPSDTQYF
>TRBV25-1|TRBJ2-7|TRBD1|-
TGTGCCAGCAGTGAAGGAGGGACAGGGGCCTACGAGCAGTACTTC
CASSEGGTGAYEQYF
>TRBV27|TRBJ2-7|-|-
TGTGCCAGCAGTTTCACAGCATCCTACGAGCAGTACTTC
CASSFTASYEQYF
>TRBV7-9|TRBJ1-5|-|-
TGTGCCAGCAGCTTAGGGAGCTCTCAGCCCCAGCATTTT
CASSLGSSQPQHF
>TRBV29-1|TRBJ1-1|-|-
TGCAGCGTTGATTTAGGCCCCGGAGGAGCTTTCTTT
CSVDLGPGGAFF
>TRBV19|TRBJ1-1|-|-
TGTGCCAGTAGTCCCTCTTCCGACACTGAAGCTTTCTTT
CASSPSSDTEAFF
>TRBV5-1|TRBJ1-1|-|-
TGCGCCAGCAGCTTCTATTACAACACTGAAGCTTTCTTT
CASSFYYNTEAFF
>TRBV18|TRBJ2-1|TRBD2|-
TGTGCCAGCTCTGGGACTAGCGGGAGGGGCTACAATGAGCAGTTCTTC
CASSGTSGRGYNEQFF
>TRBV18|TRBJ2-4|TRBD1|-
TGTGCCAGCTCACCAGCAGGGGGCGAGAACATTCAGTACTTC
CASSPAGGENIQYF
>TRBV6-5|TRBJ2-1|TRBD1|once
TGTGCCAGCAGTTACTCAAGGCGACAGGGGGTAAATGAGCAGTTCTTC
CASSYSRRQGVNEQFF
>TRBV5-4|TRBJ2-3|-|-
TGTGCCAGCAGCTTGAGTACAGGGTTCACAGATACGCAGTATTTT
CASSLSTGFTDTQYF
>TRBV19|TRBJ1-1|-|-
TGTGCCAGTGGACAGAAAAACACTGAAGCTTTCTTT
CASGQKNTEAFF
>TRBV27|TRBJ2-6|-|-
TGTGCCAGCAGTTTATATACAGGGAGTGGGGCCAACGTCCTGACTTTC
CASSLYTGSGANVLTF
>TRBV27|TRBJ1-2|-|-
TGTGCCAGCAGTTTTCAACAGGGAGAAAACTTCAACTATGGCTACACCTTC
CASSFQQGENFNYGYTF
>TRBV19|TRBJ1-4|TRBD1|-
TGTGCCAGTAGCTGGACAGGGACTAATGAAAAACTGTTTTTT
CASSWTGTNEKLFF
>TRBV4-1|TRBJ2-1|-|-
TGCGCCAGCAGCCACCTGGACAGTTCGAGTCATGAGCAGTTCTTC
CASSHLDSSSHEQFF
>TRBV19|TRBJ2-7|TRBD2|-
TGTGCCAGTATGGTCAGGCGGGAGGGCCTGTACGAGCAGTACTTC
CASMVRREGLYEQYF
>TRBV4-1|TRBJ2-1|TRBD2|once
TGCGCCAGCAGCCTTCGGACTAGCGGGAGAGGCTCCTACAATGAGCAGTTCTTC
CASSLRTSGRGSYNEQFF
>TRBV19|TRBJ2-3|TRBD2|-
TGTGCCAGTAGTATGGTCCTAGCGGCCACAGATACGCAGTATTTT
CASSMVLAATDTQYF
>TRBV7-3|TRBJ2-1|TRBD2|-
TGTGCCAGCAGCTTGGGACTAGCGGGAGGTGACGAGCAGTTCTTC
CASSLGLAGGDEQFF
>TRBV6-5|TRBJ1-2|-|-
TGTGCCAGCAGTTACTCGATTCCCGAGGATGGCTACACCTTC
CASSYSIPEDGYTF
>TRBV15|TRBJ2-5|-|-
TGTGCCACCAGCAGAGTACAGGGCCCACAAGAGACCCAGTACTTC
CATSRVQGPQETQYF
>TRBV28|TRBJ1-4|TRBD1|once
TGTGCCAGCAGTTTTCCGGACAGGTCCTATAATGAAAAACTGTTTTTT
CASSFPDRSYNEKLFF
>TRBV10-3|TRBJ2-3|TRBD2|-
TGTGCCATCAGTGAGTCGACTAGCGGGAGCGATACGCAGTATTTT
CAISESTSGSDTQYF
>TRBV2|TRBJ2-2|TRBD1|few
TGTGCCAGCAGTTTAACCGGGACAGGGAACACCGGGGAGCTGTTTTTT
CASSLTGTGNTGELFF
>TRBV9|TRBJ2-1|TRBD2|-
TGTGCCAGCGGAACTAGCGGCCTTTACAATGAGCAGTTCTTC
CASGTSGLYNEQFF
>TRBV27|TRBJ1-4|TRBD1|-
TGTGCCAGCAGTTTATCCCAGGGGGCATATGAAAAACTGTTTTTT
CASSLSQGAYEKLFF
>TRBV28|TRBJ2-1|TRBD2|-
TGTGCCAGCAGGACTAGCGGAAGATACAATGAGCAGTTCTTC
CASRTSGRYNEQFF
>TRBV21-1|TRBJ2-2|-|-
TGTGCCAGCAGCAAAGCCGGGACAGGGGAGGCCGGGGAGCTGTTTTTT
CASSKAGTGEAGELFF
>TRBV5-1|TRBJ1-2|-|-
TGCGCCAGCAGCGGTTCAGGGGTTAACTATGGCTACACCTTC
CASSGSGVNYGYTF
>TRBV10-3|TRBJ2-1|TRBD1|-
TGTGCCATCAGTGAGTCTGGGACAGGGGGTAATGAGCAGTTCTTC
CAISESGTGGNEQFF
>TRBV10-3|TRBJ1-5|TRBD1|-
TGTGCCATCAGTGCCGCCAGGGGGAATCAGCCCCAGCATTTT
CAISAARGNQPQHF
>TRBV14|TRBJ2-1|-|-
TGTGCCAGCAGCCAAGATATTTGGGGGGAGTTATCCTACAATGAGCAGTTCTTC
CASSQDIWGELSYNEQFF
>TRBV5-1|TRBJ2-7|TRBD2|-
TGCGCCAGCAGCCCAACGGCTAGCGGCTACGAGCAGTACTTC
CASSPTASGYEQYF
>TRBV5-5|TRBJ1-2|-|-
TGTGCCAGCAGCTTGGCAGGGAATAATGGCTACACCTTC
CASSLAGNNGYTF
>TRBV6-6|TRBJ2-5|-|-
TGTGCCAGCAGTTTAGCGGCTCATGAGACCCAGTACTTC
CASSLAAHETQYF
>TRBV7-9|TRBJ1-2|-|-
TGTGCCAGCAGCTTATCAGCTAACTATGGCTACACCTTC
CASSLSANYGYTF
>TRBV5-1|TRBJ2-6|TRBD2|once
TGCGCCAGCAGCACAGCGGGAGCAGGGGCCAACGTCCTGACTTTC
CASSTAGAGANVLTF
>TRBV29-1|TRBJ1-2|TRBD1|-
TGCAGCGTTGAAGCCCACGACAGGGACTATGGCTACACCTTC
CSVEAHDRDYGYTF